This T cell receptor (beta chain) was found in a study of blood T cell repertoires in COVID-19. Study overall: T cells, B-cell-depleted T cells, or PBMCs provided the cDNA or gDNA that served as material.

In the source study's methods: Estimates of nucleated cell counts were drawn from the amplification of reference gene primers. Generated by immunoSEQ multiplex PCR, the TCRdb table keeps only in-frame clones and is missing some. The V and J calls and clone size come from that table; D and trimming were worked out from the DNA. Of about 190,000 clones listed, around 80% are singletons. This clone was observed once. Sequencing input: peripheral blood. The TCR comes from a man aged 60 to 69 with acute or convalescent COVID-19.

CDR3 loop: CASSVELAKNIQYF. CDR3 coding DNA: TGTGCCAGTAGTGTTGAACTAGCCAAAAACATTCAGTACTTC. The chain links TRBV19 to TRBJ2-4; D call uncertain. From germline, CDR1 is LNHDA and CDR2 SQIVND (reference sequence). This CDR3 is built from 14 residues. The V end lost 5 bases, the J end lost 0 bases, and 8 bases lay between the germline ends.